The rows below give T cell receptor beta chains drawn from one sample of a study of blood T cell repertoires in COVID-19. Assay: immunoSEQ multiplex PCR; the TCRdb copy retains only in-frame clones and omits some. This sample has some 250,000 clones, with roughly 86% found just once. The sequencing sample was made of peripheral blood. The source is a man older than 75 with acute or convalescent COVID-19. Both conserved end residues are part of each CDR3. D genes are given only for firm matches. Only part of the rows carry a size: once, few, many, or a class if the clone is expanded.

TGTGCCAGCAGCCCTATCCGGGACAGGGGATCCTACGAGCAGTACTTC	CASSPIRDRGSYEQYF	TRBJ2-7	TRBD1	NA	TRBV7-9
TGTGCCAGCAGCCCCAGGGCCCTACCAACTAATGAAAAACTGTTTTTT	CASSPRALPTNEKLFF	TRBJ1-4	NA	NA	TRBV11-2
TGTGCCAGTAGTACCGCGGACAGGATCGAATTCTACGAGCAGTACTTC	CASSTADRIEFYEQYF	TRBJ2-7	TRBD1	NA	TRBV19
TGTGCCAGTAGTTCACGTAGAGGGAGCACCGGGGAGCTGTTTTTT	CASSSRRGSTGELFF	TRBJ2-2	NA	NA	TRBV19
TGTGCCAGCCCTGGGGGGGCGGGAGGTGCCTACGAGCAGTACTTC	CASPGGAGGAYEQYF	TRBJ2-7	TRBD2	NA	TRBV28
TGTGCCAGCAGCCAAGTGGCGGGGTCCAGGCAGCCCCAGCATTTT	CASSQVAGSRQPQHF	TRBJ1-5	NA	NA	TRBV3-1/TRBV3-2
TGTGCCAGCAGTGGTGGCGGCGACAGGCCACAGTATTTT	CASSGGGDRPQYF	TRBJ2-3	NA	NA	TRBV28
TGTGCCAGCAGCGCGTCGGGAACAGGGTCCACGGAGACCCAGTACTTC	CASSASGTGSTETQYF	TRBJ2-5	NA	NA	TRBV5-4
TGTGCCAGCAGCCAATCCTCGGGCGGGGGATTCTACGAGCAGTACTTC	CASSQSSGGGFYEQYF	TRBJ2-7	TRBD2	NA	TRBV3-1/TRBV3-2
TGTGCCAGCAGGCTACGTCCTAATCAGCCCCAGCATTTT	CASRLRPNQPQHF	TRBJ1-5	NA	few	TRBV6-5
TGCGCCAGCAGCTTCGGACAGGGGGCGGACAATGAGCAGTTCTTC	CASSFGQGADNEQFF	TRBJ2-1	TRBD1	once	TRBV5-1
TGCGCCAGCAGGGGACTAGCGGGGAACAATGAGCAGTTCTTC	CASRGLAGNNEQFF	TRBJ2-1	TRBD2	NA	TRBV5-1
TGCGCCAGCAGCTTGTCGGGGGGCGCGGGAGAGACCCAGTACTTC	CASSLSGGAGETQYF	TRBJ2-5	NA	once	TRBV5-1
TGTGCCAGCAGTTACCGACGAACTGACACCTACGAGCAGTACTTC	CASSYRRTDTYEQYF	TRBJ2-7	NA	NA	TRBV6-5
TGTGCCAGCAGTTACTTTCGGGGAAGCGGGGAGCTGTTTTTT	CASSYFRGSGELFF	TRBJ2-2	NA	many	TRBV6-5
TGTGCCAGCAGTCAACAGGAATTTTCGGCCCAGTACTTC	CASSQQEFSAQYF	TRBJ2-5	NA	NA	TRBV6-2/TRBV6-3
TGTGCCAGCAGACGGACATATTTCTCCTACAATGAGCAGTTCTTC	CASRRTYFSYNEQFF	TRBJ2-1	NA	NA	TRBV27
TGTGCCAGCAGCCGGGACAGGGGAGCAGATACGCAGTATTTT	CASSRDRGADTQYF	TRBJ2-3	TRBD1	NA	TRBV7-8
TGTGCCAGCAGCCAATACGGTGTGAACACTGAAGCTTTCTTT	CASSQYGVNTEAFF	TRBJ1-1	NA	NA	TRBV11-3
TGTGCCAGCAGTTTAGCAGGACAGATCAATTCATCACCCCTCCACTTT	CASSLAGQINSSPLHF	TRBJ1-6	NA	NA	TRBV28
TGTGCCAGCAGTCCTCGGTCAGGCACCTACGAGCAGTACTTC	CASSPRSGTYEQYF	TRBJ2-7	NA	NA	TRBV9
TGTGCCAGCAGTTTAAGGGGTGGGCAGTTCTTC	CASSLRGGQFF	TRBJ2-1	NA	NA	TRBV28
TGTGCCAGTAGTCCAGGGTGGGCCCTGGATTTT	CASSPGWALDF	TRBJ1-5	NA	NA	TRBV19
TGCGCCAGCAGCCAAGAGGGCAGGGAGGTAGCAGCTTTCTTT	CASSQEGREVAAFF	TRBJ1-1	NA	NA	TRBV4-1
TGTGCCAGCAGCGGTAGAAACACTGAAGCTTTCTTT	CASSGRNTEAFF	TRBJ1-1	NA	NA	TRBV21-1
TGTGCCAGCTCACCAAACGGACTGGAGAACACTGAAGCTTTCTTT	CASSPNGLENTEAFF	TRBJ1-1	NA	few	TRBV18
TGTGCCAGTCGGGAGAGGGCCGGGGGCAATCAGCCCCAGCATTTT	CASRERAGGNQPQHF	TRBJ1-5	NA	NA	TRBV19
TGTGCCAGCAGCAGAGGACCAGGAGAAAAACTGTTTTTT	CASSRGPGEKLFF	TRBJ1-4	NA	NA	TRBV7-8
TGTGCCAGCTCACCTCAAAGGGGGGGAGAGACCCAGTACTTC	CASSPQRGGETQYF	TRBJ2-5	NA	NA	TRBV18
TGTGCCAGCAGCCAGTCCGGACAGGTTAACTATGGCTACACCTTC	CASSQSGQVNYGYTF	TRBJ1-2	TRBD1	NA	TRBV16
TGTGCCAGCAGCCTCGACGGACTAGCGGGGAATACAGATACGCAGTATTTT	CASSLDGLAGNTDTQYF	TRBJ2-3	TRBD2	NA	TRBV11-2
TGTGCCAGCAGTCCCTCGGGGGGAGTAAATGAAGCTTTCTTT	CASSPSGGVNEAFF	TRBJ1-1	NA	NA	TRBV3-1/TRBV3-2
TGTGCCAGCAGCTTAGAAGCGGGGGTGAGTGGGACTGAAGCTTTCTTT	CASSLEAGVSGTEAFF	TRBJ1-1	NA	NA	TRBV7-2
TGTGCCAGCAGTGAAGTTATGGGGGGGGAGACCCAGTACTTC	CASSEVMGGETQYF	TRBJ2-5	TRBD2	NA	TRBV6-1
TGTGCCAGCAGCCCCGGGACAATCAACTATGGCTACACCTTC	CASSPGTINYGYTF	TRBJ1-2	NA	NA	TRBV3-1/TRBV3-2
TGTGCCAGCAGCTTGCTTAAAGGGGCGCGGGGCTATGGCTACACCTTC	CASSLLKGARGYGYTF	TRBJ1-2	NA	NA	TRBV5-6
TGTGCCACTATGGGACTAGCGGGAGGGCCGGTAACCGGGGAGCTGTTTTTT	CATMGLAGGPVTGELFF	TRBJ2-2	TRBD2	NA	TRBV19
TGTGCCAGCTCACCAAGGCCCCCAACTAGCAGCCAAGAGACCCAGTACTTC	CASSPRPPTSSQETQYF	TRBJ2-5	NA	NA	TRBV18
TGTGCCAGCAGCTTAGCCCGGACAGGGATAACTAACTATGGCTACACCTTC	CASSLARTGITNYGYTF	TRBJ1-2	TRBD1	NA	TRBV7-2
TGCGCCAGCAGCTTGGATGGGCGGGAGGGTGCAGATACGCAGTATTTT	CASSLDGREGADTQYF	TRBJ2-3	TRBD2	NA	TRBV5-1
TGTGCCACCATGGGACAGGGCATTAATGAGCAGTTCTTC	CATMGQGINEQFF	TRBJ2-1	TRBD1	NA	TRBV24-1
TGCGCCAGCACCTCGACAGGATTAAACCTTTATGGCTACACCTTC	CASTSTGLNLYGYTF	TRBJ1-2	NA	NA	TRBV5-1
TGTGCCAGCTCCTTGGGGACAGGGGCTCAAGCTTTCTTT	CASSLGTGAQAFF	TRBJ1-1	TRBD1	NA	TRBV3-1/TRBV3-2
TGTGCCAGCAGCTTAGCGGGGGGGCGCGGAGATACGCAGTATTTT	CASSLAGGRGDTQYF	TRBJ2-3	NA	NA	TRBV7-6
TGTGCCAGCAGCTTCAGTTCTTACCGCAGGACTTCTAATGAAAAACTGTTTTTT	CASSFSSYRRTSNEKLFF	TRBJ1-4	NA	NA	TRBV7-6
TGTGCCAGCAGCCAAGTCTATAAGGGAGACGGGGATGGCTACACCTTC	CASSQVYKGDGDGYTF	TRBJ1-2	NA	NA	TRBV14
TGTGCCAGCAGCGTTGATGGAGGGAGGGTCACTGAAGCTTTCTTT	CASSVDGGRVTEAFF	TRBJ1-1	NA	few	TRBV9
TGTGCCAGCAGCCAGGGCGTCGGGGGGTGGACCGGGGAGCTGTTTTTT	CASSQGVGGWTGELFF	TRBJ2-2	TRBD2	NA	TRBV3-1/TRBV3-2
TGTGCCAGCAGTGAATCGGCGGGGGAGACCCAGTACTTC	CASSESAGETQYF	TRBJ2-5	NA	NA	TRBV6-1
TGTGCCAGCAGCCAAGATTATGCAGGGATGCGTCTTGTTTCTGAAGCTTTCTTT	CASSQDYAGMRLVSEAFF	TRBJ1-1	NA	NA	TRBV14
TGTGCCAGCAGTTTGGTGGGGCTGACCGCTGAAGCTTTCTTT	CASSLVGLTAEAFF	TRBJ1-1	NA	NA	TRBV28
TGTGCCAGCAGCTCCCCCGTCAGCGCGAACACCGGGGAGCTGTTTTTT	CASSSPVSANTGELFF	TRBJ2-2	NA	NA	TRBV7-9
TGCGCCAGCAGCCCTATCTTCTCGACAGGATCCTACAATGAGCAGTTCTTC	CASSPIFSTGSYNEQFF	TRBJ2-1	NA	NA	TRBV5-1
TGCGCCAGCAGCTTTGGGGGCGGCTACGAGCAGTACTTC	CASSFGGGYEQYF	TRBJ2-7	NA	NA	TRBV5-1
TGTGCCAGTAGTAACCAATGGGACAGGGGAAGTCAGCCCCAGCATTTT	CASSNQWDRGSQPQHF	TRBJ1-5	TRBD1	NA	TRBV19
TGCAGTGCTAGTCCGGGACAGGGGATCGGAGAGACCCAGTACTTC	CSASPGQGIGETQYF	TRBJ2-5	TRBD1	once	TRBV20-1
TGTGCCACCAGCAGCCCCCCGAGGAGACAGCATTTT	CATSSPPRRQHF	TRBJ1-5	NA	NA	TRBV15